Detailed here is one TCR beta chain. This record comes from a study of blood T cell repertoires in COVID-19. For the study at large: Both acute and convalescent COVID-19 samples were obtained from the United States, Italy and Spain. T cells, B-cell-depleted T cells, or PBMCs supplied cDNA or gDNA.

Categorization into cohorts depended on clinical history that participants reported. Repertoires were generated with immunoSEQ multiplex PCR, while TCRdb's copy carries only in-frame clones and drops some. The sample has approximately 200,000 clones; over 75% are singletons. The length of the CDR3 is 13 residues. V shed 1 base and J 7 bases; nucleotides not matched to a gene: 3. Germline V CDR1 and CDR2: SGHAT, FQNNGV. This clonotype was obtained from a woman in her late teens or twenties in a cohort exposed to, infected with or recovered from COVID-19 (not recorded which). The sequencing sample was made of PBMCs or T cells enriched from blood (not recorded which). The gene calls are TRBV11-2 and TRBJ1-1; 7 bases align to TRBD1. For the CDR3, the DNA is TGTGCCAGCAGCTTAGGAGGGGGCCATGAAGCTTTCTTT. Translation gives CASSLGGGHEAFF.